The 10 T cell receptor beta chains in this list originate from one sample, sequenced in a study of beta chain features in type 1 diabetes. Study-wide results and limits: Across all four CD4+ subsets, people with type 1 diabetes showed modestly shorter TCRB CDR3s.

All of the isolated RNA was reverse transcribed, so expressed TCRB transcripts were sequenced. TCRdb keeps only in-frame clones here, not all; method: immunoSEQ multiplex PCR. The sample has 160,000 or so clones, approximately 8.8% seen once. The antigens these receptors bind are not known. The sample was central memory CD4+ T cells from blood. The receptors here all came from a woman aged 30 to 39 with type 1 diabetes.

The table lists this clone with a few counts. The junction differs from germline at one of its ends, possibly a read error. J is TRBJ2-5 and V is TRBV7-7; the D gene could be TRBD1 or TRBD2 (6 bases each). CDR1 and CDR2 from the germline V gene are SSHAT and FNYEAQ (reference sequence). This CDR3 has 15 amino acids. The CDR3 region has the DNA TGTGCTAGCAGCTTAGGGGGACTGTCCCAAGAGACCCAGTACTTC. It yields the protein CASSLGGLSQETQYF.

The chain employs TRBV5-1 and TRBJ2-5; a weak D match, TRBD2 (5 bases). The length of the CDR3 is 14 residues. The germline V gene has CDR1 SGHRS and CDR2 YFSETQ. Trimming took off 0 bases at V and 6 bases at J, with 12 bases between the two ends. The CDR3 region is CASSLVGFGKTQYF. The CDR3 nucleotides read TGCGCCAGCAGCTTGGTGGGGTTCGGGAAGACCCAGTACTTC. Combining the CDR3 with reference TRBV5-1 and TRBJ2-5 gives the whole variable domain KAGVTQTPRYLIKTRGQQVTLSCSPISGHRSVSWYQQTPGQGLQFLFEYFSETQRNKGNFPGRFSGRQFSNSRSEMNVSTLELGDSALYLCASSLVGFGKTQYFGPGTRLLVL.

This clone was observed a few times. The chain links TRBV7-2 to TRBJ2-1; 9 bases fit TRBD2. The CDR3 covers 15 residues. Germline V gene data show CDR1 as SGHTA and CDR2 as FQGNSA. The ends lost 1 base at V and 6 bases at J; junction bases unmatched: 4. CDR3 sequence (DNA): TGTGCCAGCAGCTTAGGCGGGACTAGCAGCAATGAGCAGTTCTTC. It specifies CASSLGGTSSNEQFF.

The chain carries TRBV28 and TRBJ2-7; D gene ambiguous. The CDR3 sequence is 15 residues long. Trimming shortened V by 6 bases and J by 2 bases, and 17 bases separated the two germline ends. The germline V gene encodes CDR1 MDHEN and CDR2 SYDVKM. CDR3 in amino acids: CASSPLLDLTYEQYF. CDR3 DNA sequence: TGTGCCAGCAGCCCTTTGCTAGACCTAACCTACGAGCAGTACTTC. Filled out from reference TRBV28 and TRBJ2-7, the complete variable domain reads DVKVTQSSRYLVKRTGEKVFLECVQDMDHENMFWYRQDPGLGLRLIYFSYDVKMKEKGDIPEGYSVSREKKERFSLILESASTNQTSMYLCASSPLLDLTYEQYFGPGTRLTVT.

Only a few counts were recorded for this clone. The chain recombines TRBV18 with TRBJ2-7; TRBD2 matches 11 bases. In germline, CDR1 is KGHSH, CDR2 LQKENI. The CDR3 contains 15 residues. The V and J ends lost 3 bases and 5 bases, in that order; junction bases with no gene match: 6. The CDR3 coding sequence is TGTGCCAGCTCACCGCCTAGCGGGAGGAACGACGAGCAGTACTTC. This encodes CASSPPSGRNDEQYF.

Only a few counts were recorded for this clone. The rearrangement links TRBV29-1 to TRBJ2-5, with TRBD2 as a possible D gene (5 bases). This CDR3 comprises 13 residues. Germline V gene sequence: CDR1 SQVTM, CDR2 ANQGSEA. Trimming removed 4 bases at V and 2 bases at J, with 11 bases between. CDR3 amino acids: CSVVTILQETQYF. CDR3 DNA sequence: TGCAGCGTTGTGACTATATTGCAAGAGACCCAGTACTTC. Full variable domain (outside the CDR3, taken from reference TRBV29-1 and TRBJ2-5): SAVISQKPSRDICQRGTSLTIQCQVDSQVTMMFWYRQQPGQSLTLIATANQGSEATYESGFVIDKFPISRPNLTFSTLTVSNMSPEDSSIYLCSVVTILQETQYFGPGTRLLVL.

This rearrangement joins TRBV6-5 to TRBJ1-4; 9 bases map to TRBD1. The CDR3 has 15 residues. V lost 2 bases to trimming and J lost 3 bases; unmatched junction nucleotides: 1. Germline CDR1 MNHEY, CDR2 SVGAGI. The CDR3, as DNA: TGTGCCAGCAGTTACACAGGGGGCCCTAATGAAAAACTGTTTTTT. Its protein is CASSYTGGPNEKLFF.

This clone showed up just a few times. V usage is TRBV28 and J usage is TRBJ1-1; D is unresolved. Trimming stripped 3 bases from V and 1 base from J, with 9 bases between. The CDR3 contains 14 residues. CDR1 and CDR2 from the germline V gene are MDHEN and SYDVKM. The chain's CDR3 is CASSLLGKNTEAFF. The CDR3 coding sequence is TGTGCCAGCAGTTTGCTGGGCAAGAACACTGAAGCTTTCTTT.

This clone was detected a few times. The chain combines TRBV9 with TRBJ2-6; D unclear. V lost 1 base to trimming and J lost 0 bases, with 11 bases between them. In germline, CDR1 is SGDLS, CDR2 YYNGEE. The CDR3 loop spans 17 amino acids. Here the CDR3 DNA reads TGTGCCAGCAGCGTAAACGTTCTCAGCTCTGGGGCCAACGTCCTGACTTTC. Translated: CASSVNVLSSGANVLTF.

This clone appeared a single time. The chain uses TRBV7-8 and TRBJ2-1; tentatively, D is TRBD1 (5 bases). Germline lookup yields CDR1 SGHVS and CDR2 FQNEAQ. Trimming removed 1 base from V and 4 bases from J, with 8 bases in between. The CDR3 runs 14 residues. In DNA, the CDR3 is TGTGCCAGCAGCTTAGACAGGCTATACAATGAGCAGTTCTTC. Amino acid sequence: CASSLDRLYNEQFF.